One sample yielded the 18 T cell receptor beta chains listed below, sequenced in a study of cytomegalovirus exposure and HLA in healthy donors. PCR employed 60 Vbeta and 13 Jbeta primers. Generated by immunoSEQ multiplex PCR, the TCRdb table keeps only in-frame clones and is missing some. The table has under 200,000 clones, approximately 80% seen once. The sequenced sample consisted of PBMCs. These receptors were taken from a man aged 30-40 years in good health and CMV-seropositive.

This clone was counted once. The chain joins TRBV29-1 to TRBJ2-7; weak D call: TRBD2 (5 bases). V was clipped by 4 bases and J by 0 bases, with 10 bases between them. This CDR3 contains 13 residues. The germline gives CDR1 SQVTM, CDR2 ANQGSEA. The CDR3 nucleotides read TGCAGCGTTGGGGGAGACGCCTCCTACGAGCAGTACTTC. Its protein is CSVGGDASYEQYF.

V is TRBV28 and J is TRBJ2-7, with 9 nucleotides matching TRBD1. V shed 6 bases, J shed 6 bases, and the junction held 9 bases outside the gene matches. CDR3 length: 14 amino acids. Germline V gene sequence: CDR1 MDHEN, CDR2 SYDVKM. The CDR3 here is CASSTTGGTTEQYF. CDR3 DNA sequence: TGTGCCAGCAGCACCACAGGGGGCACGACCGAGCAGTACTTC.

The V and J genes are TRBV4-1 and TRBJ1-2, with 11 nucleotides matching TRBD1. Germline lookup yields CDR1 MGHRA and CDR2 YSYEKL. The CDR3 loop spans 15 amino acids. V dropped 3 bases and J dropped 3; count of bases not matched to a gene: 3. Written as DNA, the CDR3 is TGCGCCAGCAGCCAGAGGACAGGGGGCGACTATGGCTACACCTTC. Translating gives CASSQRTGGDYGYTF.

This CDR3 reads CATAGTGGAGNQPQHF. CDR3 sequence (DNA): TGTGCCACGGCAGGGACAGGGGGCGCGGGCAATCAGCCCCAGCATTTT. The chain combines TRBV10-3 with TRBJ1-5, with TRBD1 matching 12 bases. With 10 bases clipped from V and 2 bases from J, the junction kept 9 bases outside the gene matches. The CDR3 runs to 16 residues. CDR1 and CDR2 (germline): ENHRY, SYGVKD.

The chain recombines TRBV2 with TRBJ2-2; no clear D. Germline CDR1 reads SNHLY; CDR2 reads FYNNEI. This CDR3 has 15 residues. Trimming removed 3 bases at V and 4 bases at J, with 12 bases between. The CDR3 DNA reads as TGTGCCAGCAGTGACCCCCAGTCAGGCACCGGGGAGCTGTTTTTT. As protein: CASSDPQSGTGELFF.

The chain couples TRBV28 to TRBJ1-2; perhaps TRBD1 as D (6 bases). V was shortened by 8 bases and J by 0 bases, with 13 bases between the two germline ends. From germline, CDR1 is MDHEN and CDR2 SYDVKM. The CDR3 loop spans 14 amino acids. The chain's CDR3 is CASYEGGTNYGYTF. As DNA, the CDR3 is TGTGCCAGCTATGAAGGGGGTACTAACTATGGCTACACCTTC.

This clone occurred a few times. This rearrangement joins TRBV6-4 to TRBJ2-7; 7 nucleotides align to TRBD1. V was pared by 5 bases and J by 6 bases, with 7 bases of the junction left unmatched. The CDR3 has 13 residues. CDR1 and CDR2 (germline): MRHNA, SNTAGT. DNA of the CDR3: TGTGCCAGCAGTCCCTACAGGGGAAGCGAGCAGTACTTC. Translation: CASSPYRGSEQYF.

The table lists this clone with a count of one. This sample also contains other DNA sequences that code for the same CDR3. The rearrangement joins TRBV5-1 to TRBJ1-1; 7 nucleotides line up with TRBD1. The CDR3 runs 14 residues. V was pared by 4 bases and J by 0 bases, with 3 bases of the junction left unmatched. Germline lookup yields CDR1 SGHRS and CDR2 YFSETQ. CDR3 sequence reads: CASSPGTVNTEAFF. DNA of the CDR3: TGCGCCAGCAGCCCTGGGACAGTGAACACTGAAGCTTTCTTT.

In its sample, this clone was seen a few times. Other DNA sequences from this sample encode an identical CDR3 as well. V and J are TRBV5-1 and TRBJ2-7; TRBD2 agrees at 11 bases. CDR1 is SGHRS, CDR2 YFSETQ, per germline. This CDR3 has 15 amino acids. The V segment lost 0 bases and the J segment 3 bases; nucleotides outside the gene matches: 2. The CDR3, as DNA: TGCGCCAGCAGCTTGGGGCTAGCGGGGGGCTACGAGCAGTACTTC. Its translation: CASSLGLAGGYEQYF.

The chain joins TRBV5-1 to TRBJ1-5, with D unresolved. CDR3 size: 14 residues. The germline V gene encodes CDR1 SGHRS and CDR2 YFSETQ. V was shortened by 0 bases and J by 1 base, with 5 bases between the two germline ends. The CDR3 loop reads CASSLDGSNQPQHF. In nucleotides, the CDR3 is TGCGCCAGCAGCTTGGACGGGAGCAATCAGCCCCAGCATTTT.

This chain uses TRBV5-1 with TRBJ2-1; the match to TRBD1 covers 8 bases. Germline V gene lookup returns CDR1 SGHRS and CDR2 YFSETQ. This CDR3 has 15 amino acids. Losses at the gene ends were 4 bases for V and 1 base for J; bases not matched to a gene: 4. The CDR3 DNA is TGCGCCAGCAGCGGGCAGGGGGCGTCCTACAATGAGCAGTTCTTC. Translation gives CASSGQGASYNEQFF.

The gene calls are TRBV5-4 and TRBJ2-7; 9 bases line up with TRBD1. This CDR3 has 15 amino acids. Germline V gene lookup returns CDR1 SGHNT and CDR2 YYREEE (reference sequence). J was trimmed by 4 bases and V by 4 bases; bases with no gene match: 9. The CDR3 DNA follows: TGTGCCAGCAGCCCGGGACAGGGCGGCTATTACGAGCAGTACTTC. As protein: CASSPGQGGYYEQYF. Combining the CDR3 with reference TRBV5-4 and TRBJ2-7 gives the whole variable domain ETGVTQSPTHLIKTRGQQVTLRCSSQSGHNTVSWYQQALGQGPQFIFQYYREEENGRGNFPPRFSGLQFPNYSSELNVNALELDDSALYLCASSPGQGGYYEQYFGPGTRLTVT.

The V call is TRBV6-6, the J call TRBJ2-7; no clear D gene. The ends were cut back, 4 bases at V and 3 bases at J, with 13 bases in the middle. The CDR3 extends over 14 amino acids. CDR1 and CDR2 from the germline V gene are MNHNY and SVGAGI (reference sequence). The CDR3, as DNA: TGTGCCAGCAGTTCCAAAAATCAGAACTACGAGCAGTACTTC. Residues: CASSSKNQNYEQYF.

V and J are TRBV7-2 and TRBJ1-2; no firm D call. Trimming took off 5 bases at V and 4 bases at J, with 14 bases between the two ends. The CDR3 is 14 residues long. The germline V gene has CDR1 SGHTA and CDR2 FQGNSA. The CDR3 DNA sequence: TGTGCCAGCAGCCACCCCTCCCGAGTCTATGGCTACACCTTC. It encodes CASSHPSRVYGYTF.

This clone was detected only a few times. This chain uses TRBV6-5 with TRBJ2-7, with 12 bases that match TRBD2. Germline assignment: CDR1 MNHEY and CDR2 SVGAGI. The V segment lost 5 bases and the J segment 7 bases; nucleotides outside the gene matches: 12. The CDR3 consists of 16 residues. The CDR3 region has the DNA TGTGCCAGCAGTAACTATCTAGCGGGGGGGCCGGCAGAGCAGTACTTC. This encodes CASSNYLAGGPAEQYF.

This clone was counted only a few times. This chain connects TRBV28 to TRBJ2-5; tentatively, D is TRBD2 (5 bases). Germline CDR1 and CDR2: MDHEN and SYDVKM. Trimming left V 8 bases short and J 2 bases short, with 9 bases between. This CDR3 is built from 12 residues. As DNA, the CDR3 is TGTGCCAGCCAGCGAGGGCAAGAGACCCAGTACTTC. Translating it yields CASQRGQETQYF.

The chain has TRBV7-9 and TRBJ2-7; 10 nucleotides match TRBD2. V lost 5 bases, J lost 0 bases, and 4 bases stayed unmatched. The CDR3 runs to 15 residues. Germline-derived CDR1 and CDR2 are SEHNR and FQNEAQ (reference sequence). The CDR3 DNA reads as TGTGCCAGCAGCCGACTAGCGGGTCCCTCCTACGAGCAGTACTTC. Its protein product is CASSRLAGPSYEQYF.

The V and J genes are TRBV2 and TRBJ2-2; TRBD2 matches 9 bases. The germline V gene has CDR1 SNHLY and CDR2 FYNNEI. With V trimmed by 6 bases and J by 4 bases, 6 bases remained unmatched. This CDR3 spans 15 amino acids. The CDR3 sequence is CASRSSGGFTGELFF. DNA for the CDR3: TGTGCCAGCAGGTCAAGCGGGGGGTTCACCGGGGAGCTGTTTTTT.